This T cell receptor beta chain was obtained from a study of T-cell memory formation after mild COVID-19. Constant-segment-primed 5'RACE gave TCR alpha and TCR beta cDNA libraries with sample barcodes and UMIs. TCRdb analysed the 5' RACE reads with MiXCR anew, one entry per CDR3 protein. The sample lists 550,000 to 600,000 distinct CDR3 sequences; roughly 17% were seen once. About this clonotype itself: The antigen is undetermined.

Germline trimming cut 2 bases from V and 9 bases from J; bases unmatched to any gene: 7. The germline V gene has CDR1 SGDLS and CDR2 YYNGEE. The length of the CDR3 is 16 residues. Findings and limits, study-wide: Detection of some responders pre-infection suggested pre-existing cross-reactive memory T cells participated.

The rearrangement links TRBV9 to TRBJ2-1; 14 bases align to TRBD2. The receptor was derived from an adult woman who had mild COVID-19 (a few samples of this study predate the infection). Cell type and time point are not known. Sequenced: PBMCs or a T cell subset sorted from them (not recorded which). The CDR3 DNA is TGTGCCAGCAGCGTCCCGACTAGCGGGAGGGCTATTGAGCAGTTCTTC. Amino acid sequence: CASSVPTSGRAIEQFF. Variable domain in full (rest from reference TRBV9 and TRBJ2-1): DSGVTQTPKHLITATGQRVTLRCSPRSGDLSVYWYQQSLDQGLQFLIQYYNGEERAKGNILERFSAQQFPDLHSELNLSSLELGDSALYFCASSVPTSGRAIEQFFGPGTRLTVL.